The rows below give T cell receptor beta chains drawn from one sample of a study of blood T cell repertoires in COVID-19. Sequencing was performed with immunoSEQ multiplex PCR; in TCRdb, only in-frame clones are kept and a portion is missing. The profile shows 35,000 to 50,000 clones, about 85% of them singletons. The sequenced material came from peripheral blood. All receptors come from a human donor in a cohort sampled during active COVID-19. Both conserved end residues are part of each CDR3. The order of the fields is clone size, D gene, V gene, J gene, CDR3 DNA, CDR3 protein. The D gene is left open where the match is weak. The size of a clone is reported for some rows only, either as once, few or many, or as a class for expanded clones.

NA	TRBD1	TRBV4-2	TRBJ1-5	TGTGCCAGCAGCCAAGGGGTCGCAGGGGGTCAGCCCCAGCATTTT	CASSQGVAGGQPQHF
NA	TRBD1	TRBV27	TRBJ1-2	TGTGCCAGCAGTCCCCAAAGGGACAGCTATGGCTACACCTTC	CASSPQRDSYGYTF
NA	TRBD1	TRBV5-4	TRBJ2-1	TGTGCCAGCAGCTCGGGACAGGGCTTGACAAATGAGCAGTTCTTC	CASSSGQGLTNEQFF
NA	NA	TRBV6-4	TRBJ2-1	TGTGCCAGGGCAGGGTATTCGTACAATGAGCAGTTCTTC	CARAGYSYNEQFF
few	NA	TRBV6-9	TRBJ2-1	TGTGCCAGCAGTTATAACAGCTTTACCTACAATGAGCAGTTCTTC	CASSYNSFTYNEQFF
NA	NA	TRBV29-1	TRBJ2-5	TGCAGCGTTGAATTCCCCACCTACTCCCAAGAGACCCAGTACTTC	CSVEFPTYSQETQYF
NA	NA	TRBV3-1/TRBV3-2	TRBJ2-1	TGTGCCAGCAGCCAAGAGACGGGTGAGCAGTTCTTC	CASSQETGEQFF
NA	NA	TRBV7-8	TRBJ2-1	TGTGCCAGCGGGTCAGACAAGACCGTATACAATGAGCAGTTCTTC	CASGSDKTVYNEQFF
once	NA	TRBV3-1/TRBV3-2	TRBJ1-2	TGTGCCAGCAGCCAACGCAGGGGTGGCTACACCTTC	CASSQRRGGYTF
NA	NA	TRBV7-9	TRBJ2-2	TGTGCCAGCAGCCCGCGATACTTGAACACCGGGGAGCTGTTTTTT	CASSPRYLNTGELFF
NA	NA	TRBV25-1	TRBJ1-6	TGTGCCAGCAGCCCTCGGGGTTTCTATAATTCACCCCTCCACTTT	CASSPRGFYNSPLHF
NA	NA	TRBV6-5	TRBJ2-7	TGTGCCAGCAGTTACGCAGGCGAGCAGTACTTC	CASSYAGEQYF
NA	TRBD1	TRBV5-4	TRBJ1-2	TGTGCCAGCAGCTTTGTAGGGGGACAGGGGAGGGTCTATGGCTACACCTTC	CASSFVGGQGRVYGYTF
NA	TRBD2	TRBV7-3	TRBJ2-3	TGTGCCAGCAGCACTAGCGGGGGGGCAGATACGCAGTATTTT	CASSTSGGADTQYF
NA	TRBD2	TRBV19	TRBJ2-1	TGTGCCAGTAGTACCCTAGGGGGACTAGGTCTCCATGAGCAGTTCTTC	CASSTLGGLGLHEQFF
NA	TRBD1	TRBV28	TRBJ1-5	TGTGCGCTTCAACAGGGGGGATATAGCAATCAGCCCCAGCATTTT	CALQQGGYSNQPQHF
NA	TRBD1	TRBV5-1	TRBJ1-1	TGCGCCAGCACCAACTCCGGGACAGACAACACTGAAGCTTTCTTT	CASTNSGTDNTEAFF
NA	NA	TRBV28	TRBJ2-7	TGTGCCAGCAGTTTACAGTCCTACGAGCAGTACTTC	CASSLQSYEQYF
NA	NA	TRBV11-2	TRBJ2-1	TGTGCCAGCAGCTTAGGAGGTGGACTCCGCTACAATGAGCAGTTCTTC	CASSLGGGLRYNEQFF
NA	NA	TRBV5-1	TRBJ1-6	TGCGCCAGCAGCTTGGACCCCAGGGGAGATTCACCCCTCCACTTT	CASSLDPRGDSPLHF
once	NA	TRBV7-9	TRBJ2-3	TGTGCCAGCAGCTCCCTGAACACCAAGGATACGCAGTATTTT	CASSSLNTKDTQYF
NA	TRBD1	TRBV5-8	TRBJ2-3	TGTGCCAGCAGCATCGGACAGGGTGGCCGAGATACGCAGTATTTT	CASSIGQGGRDTQYF
NA	TRBD1	TRBV9	TRBJ2-2	TGTGCCAGCAGGGCAGGGGGCTCTTCCCCCGGGGAGCTGTTTTTT	CASRAGGSSPGELFF
NA	TRBD2	TRBV18	TRBJ2-3	TGTGCCAGCTCGAAAGCTAGCGGGGGAATAGATACGCAGTATTTT	CASSKASGGIDTQYF
NA	NA	TRBV19	TRBJ1-6	TGTGCCAGTAGTATAGGGCCAGTCAAGAATTCACCCCTCCACTTT	CASSIGPVKNSPLHF
NA	TRBD1	TRBV18	TRBJ1-2	TGTGCCAGCTCACCCATGGACAGGGCTACTGGCTACACCTTC	CASSPMDRATGYTF
NA	NA	TRBV7-9	TRBJ2-3	TGTGCCAGCAGCTTAGCAAAGACAGTCCATACGCAGTATTTT	CASSLAKTVHTQYF
once	TRBD2	TRBV2	TRBJ2-1	TGTGCCAGCAGTGAAGCGGGATGGGCTAGCGGTGAGCAGTTCTTC	CASSEAGWASGEQFF
NA	TRBD1	TRBV5-6	TRBJ2-5	TGTGCCAGCAGCTCTCCGGGACAGGGGTCACGTGAGACCCAGTACTTC	CASSSPGQGSRETQYF
NA	NA	TRBV4-1	TRBJ2-3	TGCGCCAGCAGCCAAGGGGGGGGCACAGATACGCAGTATTTT	CASSQGGGTDTQYF
few	TRBD2	TRBV10-1	TRBJ2-3	TGCGCCAGCAGTGAGAAGCGGGGCCATAGCACAGATACGCAGTATTTT	CASSEKRGHSTDTQYF
NA	TRBD1	TRBV5-1	TRBJ2-1	TGCGCCAGCAACAAACAGGGGGCATTAGATGAGCAGTTCTTC	CASNKQGALDEQFF
once	NA	TRBV19	TRBJ1-1	TGTGCCAGTAGTAAGGGAGTATTTGAAGCTTTCTTT	CASSKGVFEAFF
NA	TRBD1	TRBV5-6	TRBJ2-2	TGTGCCAGCAGCTCGTCGGGACAGGGACCTACCGGGGAGCTGTTTTTT	CASSSSGQGPTGELFF
NA	NA	TRBV5-1	TRBJ2-5	TGCGCCAGCAGCTTGGAGGGCAGGGAAGAGACCCAGTACTTC	CASSLEGREETQYF
NA	NA	TRBV9	TRBJ2-1	TGTGCCAGCAGCTCCTCGACTATATACAATGAGCAGTTCTTC	CASSSSTIYNEQFF
NA	TRBD2	TRBV5-1	TRBJ2-5	TGCGCCAGCACCGATGGGGGGGTGCCCCTCGAGACCCAGTACTTC	CASTDGGVPLETQYF
NA	TRBD1	TRBV5-1	TRBJ1-3	TGCGCCAGCAGCCTCGGGACAGGTGGTAGCTCTGGAAACACCATATATTTT	CASSLGTGGSSGNTIYF
NA	TRBD1	TRBV7-3	TRBJ1-1	TGTGCCAGCAGCGCACAGGGGGGACAGACCCTCACTGAAGCTTTCTTT	CASSAQGGQTLTEAFF
NA	NA	TRBV5-1	TRBJ2-1	TGCGCCAGCAGCCACGGGGGACTGGGCTACAATGAGCAGTTCTTC	CASSHGGLGYNEQFF
NA	TRBD1	TRBV9	TRBJ2-4	TGTGCCAGCAGCGTAGGGGGACAGAAAAACATTCAGTACTTC	CASSVGGQKNIQYF
NA	NA	TRBV5-1	TRBJ2-2	TGCGCCAGCAGCTTGGATGGACAGCAATCCACCACCGGGGAGCTGTTTTTT	CASSLDGQQSTTGELFF
NA	NA	TRBV5-8	TRBJ1-6	TGTGCCAGCAGCTTGTCACAGGCATCCCCCCTCCACTTT	CASSLSQASPLHF
NA	NA	TRBV6-6	TRBJ2-5	TGTGCCAGCACGGGACACAAGCAAGAGACCCAGTACTTC	CASTGHKQETQYF
NA	NA	TRBV7-3	TRBJ2-2	TGTGCCAGCAGCTTAATCGGGAACCCCCCCGGGGAGCTGTTTTTT	CASSLIGNPPGELFF
NA	TRBD1	TRBV19	TRBJ2-6	TGTGCCAGTGGTGACAGGGTCCTCTCTGGGGCCAACGTCCTGACTTTC	CASGDRVLSGANVLTF
once	TRBD2	TRBV10-2	TRBJ2-2	TGCGCCAGCAGTGAGCTACTAGCGGGGCTCACCGGGGAGCTGTTTTTT	CASSELLAGLTGELFF
NA	TRBD1	TRBV6-5	TRBJ1-2	TGTGCCAGCAGGAAGAAAGACAGGGCGCATGGCTACACCTTC	CASRKKDRAHGYTF
NA	NA	TRBV27	TRBJ2-2	TGTGCCAGCAGTTCGGGACTTCCAAACACCGGGGAGCTGTTTTTT	CASSSGLPNTGELFF
NA	TRBD1	TRBV2	TRBJ2-2	TGTGCCAGCAAGGGGGCGGTGGACACCGGGGAGCTGTTTTTT	CASKGAVDTGELFF
NA	TRBD1	TRBV2	TRBJ2-1	TGTGCCAGCATCCCGGACAGGGGTTCCTACAATGAGCAGTTCTTC	CASIPDRGSYNEQFF
NA	NA	TRBV27	TRBJ1-2	TGTGCCACCAAAGTCCGGGGCGGGGGTGGGTCTAACTATGGCTACACCTTC	CATKVRGGGGSNYGYTF